Included here is one TCR beta chain sequence, with context. Its antigen is undetermined. The entry originates in a study of cytomegalovirus exposure and HLA in healthy donors. PCR employed 60 Vbeta and 13 Jbeta primers. Sequencing was performed with immunoSEQ multiplex PCR; in TCRdb, only in-frame clones are kept and a portion is missing. In total, the table holds 55,000 to 80,000 clones. Study-level points and caveats: One variant, a missense change in DCLRE1C, was linked in a later analysis to TCR beta V- and J-gene trimming. Information on immune exposure was restricted to one variable (CMV serostatus). Sequences of the TCR beta chain were said to predict the HLA-A and HLA-B alleles of most subjects accurately.

V was clipped by 1 base and J by 8 bases, with 15 bases between them. Germline V CDR1 and CDR2: MGHRA, YSYEKL. There are 15 residues in the CDR3. Sequencing was performed on PBMCs. The gene calls are TRBV4-1 and TRBJ2-1; tentative D call: TRBD2 (5 bases). This receptor was obtained from a man in his forties in good health and CMV-seronegative. The CDR3 protein is CASSQAGTRIDEQFF. CDR3 coding DNA: TGCGCCAGCAGCCAAGCGGGTACTAGGATCGATGAGCAGTTCTTC.